The 9 T cell receptor beta chains below come from one sample, sequenced in a study of spatial heterogeneity in lung cancer. Time point: blood at routine non-recurrence follow-up after resection. TCRdb passed the 5' RACE reads through MiXCR, listing each CDR3 protein once. The table shows around 25,000 distinct CDR3 sequences, with 9% to 10% occurring only once. The input for sequencing was PBMCs, taken at follow-up. The receptors were gathered from a male donor with early-stage non-small cell lung cancer.

The gene calls are TRBV20-1 and TRBJ2-3; maybe TRBD1 (6 bases). Per the germline V gene, CDR1 is DFQATT and CDR2 is SNEGSKA (reference sequence). The CDR3 runs 13 residues. V was shortened by 1 base and J by 5 bases, with 10 bases between the two germline ends. The CDR3 sequence: CSARGQGQDTQYF. CDR3 coding DNA: TGCAGTGCTAGAGGTCAGGGGCAAGATACGCAGTATTTT.

The table lists this clonotype with a few counts. CDR3 coding DNA: TGTGCCAGCAGCTTAGGGGAGGACAATGAGCAGTTCTTC. Amino acids: CASSLGEDNEQFF. The genes are TRBV7-8 and TRBJ2-1; D is possibly TRBD2 (6 bases). The CDR3 extends over 13 amino acids. Germline values: CDR1 SGHVS, CDR2 FQNEAQ. Trimming pared 1 base from V and 5 bases from J, leaving 6 bases between.

This clonotype was observed many times. The chain combines TRBV20-1 with TRBJ1-5, with 8 bases matching TRBD1. The CDR3 runs 13 residues. Germline CDR1 is DFQATT and CDR2 is SNEGSKA (reference sequence). V was pared by 6 bases and J by 3 bases, with 4 bases of the junction left unmatched. CDR3 DNA: TGCAGTGCCAAGACAGGGGACAATCAGCCCCAGCATTTT. Translation: CSAKTGDNQPQHF.

This clonotype was counted at least ten times. The rearrangement uses TRBV7-9 and TRBJ1-1; TRBD1 is a possible D gene (5 bases). CDR1 is SEHNR and CDR2 is FQNEAQ in the germline V gene (reference sequence). V dropped 2 bases and J dropped 0 bases, with 10 bases sitting between them. The CDR3 is 15 residues long. The CDR3 DNA reads TGTGCCAGCAGCTTAATGGGGGTCTTGAACACTGAAGCTTTCTTT. This sequence encodes CASSLMGVLNTEAFF.

The gene calls are TRBV20-1 and TRBJ2-3; D may be TRBD1 or TRBD2 (6 bases each). V dropped 5 bases and J dropped 2 bases, with 14 bases sitting between them. The CDR3 sequence is 14 residues long. CDR1 and CDR2 from the germline V gene are DFQATT and SNEGSKA (reference sequence). CDR3 in DNA: TGCAGTGCTCCGGGGGCCCTTTCCACAGATACGCAGTATTTT. It codes for CSAPGALSTDTQYF.

In this sample, this clonotype turned up a few times. This chain uses TRBV19 with TRBJ2-1; D unresolved. V gave up 3 bases and J gave up 10 bases, with 19 bases separating them. This CDR3 is built from 15 residues. Germline V gene sequence: CDR1 LNHDA, CDR2 SQIVND (reference sequence). The CDR3 DNA sequence: TGTGCCAGTAGTATTTGGTCTGGGAAGACCGGCGAGCAGTTCTTC. Translating gives CASSIWSGKTGEQFF.

Concerning this clonotype itself: This may be a read error: a much more frequent sequence differs by one nucleotide. This CDR3 is missing its conserved last phenylalanine or tryptophan, likely due to a read error. The V gene is TRBV4-3, the J gene TRBJ2-7; D possibly corresponds to TRBD2 (5 bases). Trimming took off 3 bases at V and 4 bases at J, with 16 bases between the two ends. CDR3 size: 15 residues. CDR1 LGHNA and CDR2 YSLEER come from the germline V gene. The CDR3 reads CASSHESGRDYEQYL. The CDR3 DNA is TGCGCCAGCAGCCACGAGAGTGGACGGGATTACGAGCAGTACCTC.

The CDR3 region has the DNA TGTGCCAGCAGTCGCCTCGGGACAGGGGTACAAGAGACCCAGTACTTC. Translating gives CASSRLGTGVQETQYF. The chain carries TRBV6-5 and TRBJ2-5, with 10 bases lining up with TRBD1. J gave up 2 bases and V 5 bases, and 8 bases lay outside the gene matches. Germline V lookup: CDR1 MNHEY, CDR2 SVGAGI. The CDR3 runs to 16 residues.

This clonotype turned up a few times. The chain links TRBV5-6 to TRBJ1-1; D is possibly TRBD1 (5 bases). The germline V gene has CDR1 SGHDT and CDR2 YYEEEE. The length of the CDR3 is 16 residues. Trimming took off 0 bases at V and 4 bases at J, with 16 bases between the two ends. The chain's CDR3 is CASSLVLTGPTTEAFF. The CDR3 coding sequence is TGTGCCAGCAGCTTGGTTCTTACAGGACCTACCACTGAAGCTTTCTTT.